The present T cell receptor beta chain was sequenced within a study of T cell changes during pregnancy in multiple sclerosis (dated by TCRdb to 2018 to 2020). Looking at the study overall: The study examined how the T cell repertoire changed over the course of pregnancy in women with multiple sclerosis.

From the cysteine up to the phenylalanine, the CDR3 has a length of 13 residues. CDR3 DNA only is kept here, 39 bases in frame from base 1. The germline V gene (reference sequence) provides CDR1 SEHNR and CDR2 FQNEAQ. The V and J ends are trimmed by 3 bases and 4 bases, leaving 9 bases between them. Library construction relied on the immunoSEQ multiplex PCR assay. Here the immuneACCESS table is served through TCRdb, limited to in-frame sequences with V and J called. Missing clones are a known gap in these copies; in checked studies unresolved V genes cover under half, and the rest lacks a known reason. The sample records some 67,000 clones, more than 90% of which are singletons. Together, the top ten hold 2.3% of the sample. A remark on this clone: The specificity of this receptor is unknown. Within one base of it there is no much larger clone, and no base qualities were kept.

This clonotype was obtained from a female donor with multiple sclerosis, enrolled in a pregnancy study. This sequence uses TRBV7-9 and TRBJ2-5; a tentative D match to TRBD2 spans 7 bases. The sample consisted of peripheral blood, taken in the first trimester of pregnancy. This receptor has the CDR3 CASSLGGRETQYF. The DNA is as follows: TGTGCCAGCAGCTTGGGGGGGCGAGAGACCCAGTACTTC.